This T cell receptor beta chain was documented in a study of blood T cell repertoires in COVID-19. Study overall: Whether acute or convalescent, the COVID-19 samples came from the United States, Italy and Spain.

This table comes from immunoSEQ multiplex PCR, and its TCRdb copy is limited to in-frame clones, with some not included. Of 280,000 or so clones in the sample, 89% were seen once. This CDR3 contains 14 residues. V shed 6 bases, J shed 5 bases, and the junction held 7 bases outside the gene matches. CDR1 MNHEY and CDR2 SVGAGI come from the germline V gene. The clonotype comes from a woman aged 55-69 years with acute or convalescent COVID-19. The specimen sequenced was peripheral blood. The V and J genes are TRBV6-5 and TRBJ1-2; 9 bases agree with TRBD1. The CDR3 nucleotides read TGTGCCAGCAGGCCCACAGGGGGCGGGTATGGCTACACCTTC. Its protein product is CASRPTGGGYGYTF.